Below, 23 T cell receptor beta chains from the same sample are listed, as sequenced in a study of blood T cell repertoires in COVID-19. Using immunoSEQ multiplex PCR, the repertoire was profiled, and TCRdb retains in-frame clones only, with some absent. This sample has over 100,000 clones, with about 78% found just once. What was sequenced was peripheral blood. These receptors were taken from a human donor in a cohort sampled during active or convalescent COVID-19.

The chain employs TRBV4-2 and TRBJ2-2; 7 positions match TRBD2. The CDR3 is made up of 13 amino acids. J gave up 5 bases and V 3 bases, and 0 bases lay outside the gene matches. Germline values: CDR1 LGHNA, CDR2 YNFKEQ. The chain's CDR3 is CASSQGGTGELFF. The DNA for the CDR3 is TGTGCCAGCAGCCAGGGGGGGACCGGGGAGCTGTTTTTT.

The rearrangement links TRBV12-3 or TRBV12-4 to TRBJ1-6; D not resolved. Trimming removed 0 bases from V and 7 bases from J, with 4 bases in between. The CDR3 is made up of 13 amino acids. In DNA form, the CDR3 reads TGTGCCAGCAGTTTAGCCGGGAATTCACCCCTCCACTTT. Translating gives CASSLAGNSPLHF.

This chain uses TRBV19 with TRBJ2-7; 9 bases match TRBD2. Germline loops: CDR1 LNHDA, CDR2 SQIVND (reference sequence). This CDR3 has 14 amino acids. Unmatched junction bases numbered 6, after V lost 5 bases and J lost 4 bases. The CDR3 nucleotides read TGTGCCAGTAGTCGAGTAGCGGGAGTGTACGAGCAGTACTTC. Protein: CASSRVAGVYEQYF. The full variable domain, its missing parts supplied by reference TRBV19 and TRBJ2-7, is DGGITQSPKYLFRKEGQNVTLSCEQNLNHDAMYWYRQDPGQGLRLIYYSQIVNDFQKGDIAEGYSVSREKKESFPLTVTSAQKNPTAFYLCASSRVAGVYEQYFGPGTRLTVT.

The chain links TRBV7-8 to TRBJ2-1; D is perhaps TRBD2 (6 bases). V lost 5 bases, J lost 12 bases, and 20 bases lay in between. Germline-derived CDR1 and CDR2 are SGHVS and FQNEAQ. The CDR3 is made up of 14 amino acids. CDR3 DNA: TGTGCCAGCAGCCGCCGGGACTCCCTAGTAGTGCAGTTCTTC. This translates into CASSRRDSLVVQFF.

This clone came up a few times. The chain has TRBV5-1 and TRBJ2-2; D might be TRBD1 (5 bases). Trimming shortened V by 6 bases and J by 6 bases, and 18 bases separated the two germline ends. This CDR3 has 15 amino acids. Germline V lookup: CDR1 SGHRS, CDR2 YFSETQ. DNA of the CDR3: TGCGCCAGCACCTCCCAGGGAAGTATCGCCGGGGAGCTGTTTTTT. This codes for CASTSQGSIAGELFF.

The chain has TRBV10-2 and TRBJ2-7, with 8 bases identical to TRBD2. Losses at the gene ends were 6 bases for V and 2 bases for J; bases not matched to a gene: 9. The CDR3 extends over 15 amino acids. Germline values: CDR1 WSHSY, CDR2 SAAADI. CDR3 in DNA: TGCGCCAGCAGAGACCCGGGGGGGCTAACCTACGAGCAGTACTTC. It yields the protein CASRDPGGLTYEQYF.

This chain connects TRBV5-6 to TRBJ2-6; TRBD1 aligns across 8 bases. CDR3 size: 15 residues. The ends lost 3 bases at V and 1 base at J; junction bases unmatched: 0. CDR1 SGHDT and CDR2 YYEEEE come from the germline V gene. CDR3 coding DNA: TGTGCCAGCAGCTGGACAGGGTCTGGGGCCAACGTCCTGACTTTC. Amino acids: CASSWTGSGANVLTF.

The CDR3 DNA is TGTGCCAGCAGCTTGAGAAGCGGGAGGAATTATTTT. Its protein is CASSLRSGRNYF. The V gene is TRBV7-9, the J gene TRBJ2-3, with 9 positions matching TRBD2. CDR1 SEHNR and CDR2 FQNEAQ come from the germline V gene (reference sequence). V shed 3 bases, J shed 15 bases, and the junction held 7 bases outside the gene matches. CDR3 size: 12 residues. The full variable domain, completed using reference TRBV7-9 and TRBJ2-3, is DTGVSQNPRHKITKRGQNVTFRCDPISEHNRLYWYRQTLGQGPEFLTYFQNEAQLEKSRLLSDRFSAERPKGSFSTLEIQRTEQGDSAMYLCASSLRSGRNYFGPGTRLTVL.

This sequence joins TRBV6-2 or TRBV6-3 and TRBJ1-2, with no clear D. The CDR3 contains 15 residues. The V end lost 2 bases, the J end lost 4 bases, and 14 bases lay between the germline ends. Germline V gene data show CDR1 as MNHEY and CDR2 as SVGEGT. DNA of the CDR3: TGTGCCAGCAGTTACCTCTGGAGAGACCCCTATGGCTACACCTTC. It specifies CASSYLWRDPYGYTF.

The V call is TRBV2, the J call TRBJ2-2; D remains unclear. Trimming shortened V by 3 bases and J by 1 base, and 12 bases separated the two germline ends. CDR1 SNHLY and CDR2 FYNNEI come from the germline V gene. The length of the CDR3 is 16 residues. CDR3 protein: CASSDLYYGNTGELFF. Written as DNA, the CDR3 is TGTGCCAGCAGTGACCTGTACTACGGGAACACCGGGGAGCTGTTTTTT.

The sample holds a few counts of this clone. This chain connects TRBV14 to TRBJ1-4; tentatively, D is TRBD1 (6 bases). Germline lookup yields CDR1 SGHDN and CDR2 FVKESK. With 1 base removed from V and 2 bases from J, the gap between germline ends came to 17 bases. There are 18 residues in the CDR3. The CDR3 spells CASSQVGQGKRTNEKLFF. In DNA, the CDR3 is TGTGCCAGCAGCCAAGTGGGGCAGGGGAAGCGCACTAATGAAAAACTGTTTTTT.

The genes are TRBV19 and TRBJ2-7, with 12 nucleotides matching TRBD2. J gave up 1 base and V 4 bases, and 5 bases lay outside the gene matches. CDR3 size: 16 residues. Germline CDR1 is LNHDA and CDR2 is SQIVND (reference sequence). CDR3 residues: CASSNPTSGGSYEQYF. In DNA form, the CDR3 reads TGTGCCAGTAGTAACCCGACTAGCGGGGGATCCTACGAGCAGTACTTC. Full variable domain (rest looked up from reference TRBV19 and TRBJ2-7): DGGITQSPKYLFRKEGQNVTLSCEQNLNHDAMYWYRQDPGQGLRLIYYSQIVNDFQKGDIAEGYSVSREKKESFPLTVTSAQKNPTAFYLCASSNPTSGGSYEQYFGPGTRLTVT.

The chain links TRBV12-3 or TRBV12-4 to TRBJ2-2; D is possibly TRBD2 (6 bases). The CDR3 is made up of 11 amino acids. V was shortened by 9 bases and J by 6 bases, with 8 bases between the two germline ends. The CDR3 coding sequence is TGTGCCAGTCCGGGAGCCGGGGAGCTGTTTTTT. It yields the protein CASPGAGELFF.

The chain couples TRBV6-2 or TRBV6-3 to TRBJ2-3; TRBD1 might be the D (7 bases). Trimming took 0 bases from V and 2 from J, leaving 18 bases between them. The CDR3 is 18 amino acids. Germline CDR1 MNHEY, CDR2 SVGEGT. The CDR3 spells CASSYSLGGGYFTDTQYF. The DNA for the CDR3 is TGTGCCAGCAGTTACTCCCTCGGAGGGGGCTACTTCACAGATACGCAGTATTTT.

V and J are TRBV2 and TRBJ1-1; no reliable D call. The CDR3 contains 13 residues. Trimming took 4 bases from V and 1 from J, leaving 7 bases between them. Germline V gene lookup returns CDR1 SNHLY and CDR2 FYNNEI. Here the CDR3 reads CASSGEQNTEAFF. The CDR3 nucleotides are TGTGCCAGCAGTGGTGAACAGAACACTGAAGCTTTCTTT.

V gene TRBV5-6 combines with J gene TRBJ1-5, with D possibly matching TRBD1 (6 bases). The CDR3 is 15 amino acids. Germline-derived CDR1 and CDR2 are SGHDT and YYEEEE. Trimming removed 4 bases at V and 7 bases at J, with 18 bases between. For the CDR3, the DNA is TGTGCCAGCAGCGCTTGGGGGACACGTATCCAGCCCCAGCATTTT. It encodes CASSAWGTRIQPQHF.

This clone was counted a single time. The same CDR3 is also encoded by other DNA sequences in this sample. The rearrangement joins TRBV19 to TRBJ2-5; weak D call: TRBD1 (7 bases). This CDR3 is 14 amino acids long. V gave up 3 bases and J gave up 2 bases, with 10 bases separating them. Germline CDR1 and CDR2: LNHDA and SQIVND (reference sequence). The CDR3, as DNA: TGTGCCAGTAGTATGCGGGACAGTCAAGAGACCCAGTACTTC. It is translated as CASSMRDSQETQYF.

The chain recombines TRBV12-5 with TRBJ2-7; TRBD1 matches at 7 bases. The J segment lost 5 bases and the V segment lost 2 bases, leaving 9 bases of the junction unmatched. CDR3 length: 15 amino acids. Germline V gives CDR1 LGHNT, CDR2 FRNRAP. The CDR3 region has the DNA TGTGCTAGTGGTTTGTTTTCACAGGGGCGGCACGAGCAGTACTTC. Translating it yields CASGLFSQGRHEQYF.

The V gene is TRBV28, the J gene TRBJ1-2; no definite D call. With 5 bases removed from V and 2 bases from J, the gap between germline ends came to 3 bases. Germline V gene data show CDR1 as MDHEN and CDR2 as SYDVKM. CDR3 size: 11 residues. CDR3 bases: TGTGCCAGCAGTCGGAACTATGGCTACACCTTC. Translating it yields CASSRNYGYTF.

In DNA form, the CDR3 reads TGTGCCAGCAGTAAGGGGGACACCATATATTTT. Protein product: CASSKGDTIYF. The rearrangement joins TRBV6-5 to TRBJ1-3, with D possibly being TRBD1 (6 bases). Germline CDR1 is MNHEY and CDR2 is SVGAGI. The CDR3 consists of 11 residues. Trimming stripped 5 bases from V and 8 bases from J, with 7 bases between.

A few counts support this clone. The chain is built from TRBV4-3 and TRBJ2-1; 7 nucleotides align to TRBD1. With 0 bases clipped from V and 3 bases from J, the junction kept 2 bases outside the gene matches. The CDR3 extends over 15 amino acids. In germline, CDR1 is LGHNA, CDR2 YSLEER. CDR3: CASSQDWTGYNEQFF. The CDR3 DNA reads as TGCGCCAGCAGCCAAGATTGGACAGGCTACAATGAGCAGTTCTTC.

The rearrangement uses TRBV9 and TRBJ2-2; the match to TRBD2 covers 13 bases. V trimming: 4 bases; J trimming: 5 bases; junction bases outside the gene matches: 8. The CDR3 consists of 17 residues. Per germline, CDR1 SGDLS and CDR2 YYNGEE. CDR3 nucleotides: TGTGCCAGCAGCATACGGACTAGCGGGAGTGGGACCGGGGAGCTGTTTTTT. It specifies CASSIRTSGSGTGELFF.

The chain recombines TRBV6-5 with TRBJ1-3; D gene unclear. There are 14 residues in the CDR3. Germline CDR1 MNHEY, CDR2 SVGAGI. The V end was cut by 7 bases, the J end by 6 bases, with 16 bases between. DNA for the CDR3: TGTGCCAGCAAGAAATTGGGAGTACCAAACACCATATATTTT. As protein: CASKKLGVPNTIYF.